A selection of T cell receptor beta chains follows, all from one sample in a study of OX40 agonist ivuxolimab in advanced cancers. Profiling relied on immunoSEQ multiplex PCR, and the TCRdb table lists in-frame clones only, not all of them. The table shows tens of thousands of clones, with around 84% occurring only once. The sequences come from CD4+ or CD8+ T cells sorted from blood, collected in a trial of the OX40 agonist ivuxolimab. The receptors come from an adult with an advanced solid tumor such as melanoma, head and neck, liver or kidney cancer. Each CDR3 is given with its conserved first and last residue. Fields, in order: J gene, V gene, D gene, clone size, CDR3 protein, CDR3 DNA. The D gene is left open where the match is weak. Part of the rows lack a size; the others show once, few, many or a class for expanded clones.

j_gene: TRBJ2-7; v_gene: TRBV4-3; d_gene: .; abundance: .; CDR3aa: CASSPFLGGAVTYEQYF; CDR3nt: TGCGCCAGCAGCCCCTTCCTGGGTGGGGCGGTAACCTACGAGCAGTACTTC
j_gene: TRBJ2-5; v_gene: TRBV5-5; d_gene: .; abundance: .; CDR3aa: CASSLGGRAGAVQETQYF; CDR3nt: TGTGCCAGCAGCTTGGGGGGGCGCGCCGGCGCGGTCCAAGAGACCCAGTACTTC
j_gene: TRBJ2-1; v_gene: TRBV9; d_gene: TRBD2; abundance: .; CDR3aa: CASSELAGSYNEQFF; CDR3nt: TGTGCCAGCAGCGAACTAGCGGGATCCTACAATGAGCAGTTCTTC
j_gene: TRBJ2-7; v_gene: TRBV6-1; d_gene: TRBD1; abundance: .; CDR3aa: CASSETRDRGYEQYF; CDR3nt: TGTGCCAGCAGTGAAACCCGGGACAGGGGCTACGAGCAGTACTTC
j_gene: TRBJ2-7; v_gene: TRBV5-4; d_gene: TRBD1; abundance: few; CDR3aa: CASSLTGAQDEQYF; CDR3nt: TGTGCCAGCAGCTTGACAGGGGCTCAGGACGAGCAGTACTTC
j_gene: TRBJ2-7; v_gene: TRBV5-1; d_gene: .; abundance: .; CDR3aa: CASSLVGGDEQYF; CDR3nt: TGCGCCAGCAGCTTGGTAGGCGGGGACGAGCAGTACTTC
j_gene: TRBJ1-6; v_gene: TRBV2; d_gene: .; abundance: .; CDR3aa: CASSEDRLRNSPLHF; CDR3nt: TGTGCCAGCAGTGAAGACAGGCTACGTAATTCACCCCTCCACTTT
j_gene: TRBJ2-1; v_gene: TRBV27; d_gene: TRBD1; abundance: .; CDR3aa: CASSYRPGTGTLNFGEQFF; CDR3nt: TGTGCCAGCAGTTACAGACCCGGGACAGGGACTTTGAATTTCGGTGAGCAGTTCTTC
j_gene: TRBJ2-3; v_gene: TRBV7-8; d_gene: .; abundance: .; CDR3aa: CASSLPRRALAKADTQYF; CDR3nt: TGTGCCAGCAGCTTACCGCGTAGGGCGCTAGCGAAGGCAGATACGCAGTATTTT
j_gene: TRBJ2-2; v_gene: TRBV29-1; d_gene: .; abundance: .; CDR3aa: CSATGMPTGGLFF; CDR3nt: TGCAGCGCTACAGGGATGCCCACCGGGGGGCTGTTTTTT
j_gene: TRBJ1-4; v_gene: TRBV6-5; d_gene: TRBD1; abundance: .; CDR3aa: CASSSPGQANEKLFF; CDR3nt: TGTGCCAGCAGTTCCCCGGGACAGGCTAATGAAAAACTGTTTTTT
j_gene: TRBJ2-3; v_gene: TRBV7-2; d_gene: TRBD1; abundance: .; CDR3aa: CASSPGGRRQTYTQYF; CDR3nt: TGTGCCAGCAGCCCAGGGGGTAGACGCCAGACATATACGCAGTATTTT
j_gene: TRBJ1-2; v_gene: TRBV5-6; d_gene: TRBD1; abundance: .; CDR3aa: CASSFLDRGGYGYTF; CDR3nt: TGTGCCAGCAGCTTCTTGGACAGGGGTGGTTATGGCTACACCTTC
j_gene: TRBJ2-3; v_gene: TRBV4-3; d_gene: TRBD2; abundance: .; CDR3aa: CASSQDQGAGVVSDTQYF; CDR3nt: TGCGCCAGCAGCCAAGATCAGGGAGCGGGAGTTGTCTCAGATACGCAGTATTTT
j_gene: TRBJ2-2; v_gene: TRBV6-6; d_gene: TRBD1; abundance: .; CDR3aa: CASSATGGGGTGELFF; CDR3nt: TGTGCCAGCAGTGCCACAGGGGGCGGGGGCACCGGGGAGCTGTTTTTT
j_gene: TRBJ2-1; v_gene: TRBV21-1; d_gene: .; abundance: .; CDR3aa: CASSKGLAGRHNEQFF; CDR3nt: TGTGCCAGCAGCAAAGGACTAGCGGGAAGGCACAATGAGCAGTTCTTC
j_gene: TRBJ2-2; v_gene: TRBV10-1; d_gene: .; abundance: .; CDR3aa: CASSRSGELFF; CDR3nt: TGCGCCAGCAGTCGGTCCGGGGAGCTGTTTTTT
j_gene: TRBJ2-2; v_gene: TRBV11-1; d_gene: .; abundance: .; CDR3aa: CASSPTAGELFF; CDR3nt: TGTGCCAGCAGCCCGACTGCCGGGGAGCTGTTTTTT
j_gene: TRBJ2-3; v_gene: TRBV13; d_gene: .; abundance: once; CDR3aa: CASSFSLVTEKGDTQYF; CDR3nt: TGTGCCAGCAGCTTTTCCCTCGTCACGGAAAAGGGGGATACGCAGTATTTT
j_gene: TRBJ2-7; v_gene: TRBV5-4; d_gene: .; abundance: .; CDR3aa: CASSFGAVRGRRSSYEQYF; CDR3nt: TGTGCCAGCAGCTTTGGGGCGGTCAGGGGCCGCAGGAGCTCCTACGAGCAGTACTTC
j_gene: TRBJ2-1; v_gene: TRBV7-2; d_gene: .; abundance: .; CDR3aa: CASSYSSLPYNEQFF; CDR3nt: TGTGCCAGCAGCTATTCTAGCTTACCTTACAATGAGCAGTTCTTC
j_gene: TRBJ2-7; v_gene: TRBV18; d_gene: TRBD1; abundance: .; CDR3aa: CASSLIPGQGAYEQYF; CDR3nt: TGTGCCAGCTCACTAATCCCGGGACAGGGAGCCTACGAGCAGTACTTC
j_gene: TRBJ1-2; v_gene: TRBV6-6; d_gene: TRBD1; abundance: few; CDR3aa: CASRTTGIGHYGYTF; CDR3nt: TGTGCCAGCAGGACGACAGGGATTGGTCACTATGGCTACACCTTC
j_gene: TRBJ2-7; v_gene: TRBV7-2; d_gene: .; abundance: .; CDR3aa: CASNLVGGGSYEQYF; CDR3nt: TGTGCCAGCAATCTAGTGGGAGGGGGGTCCTACGAGCAGTACTTC
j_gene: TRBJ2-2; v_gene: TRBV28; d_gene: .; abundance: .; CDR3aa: CASSFGGFDTGELFF; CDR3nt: TGTGCCAGCAGTTTCGGAGGGTTCGACACCGGGGAGCTGTTTTTT
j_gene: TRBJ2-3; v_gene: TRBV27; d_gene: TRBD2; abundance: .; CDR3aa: CASSLSKGLGLAGSTDTQYF; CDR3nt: TGTGCCAGCAGTTTATCGAAGGGGCTAGGGCTAGCGGGATCCACAGATACGCAGTATTTT
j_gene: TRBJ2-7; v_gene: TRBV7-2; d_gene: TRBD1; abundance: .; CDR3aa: CASSLAAGTGTYEQYF; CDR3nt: TGTGCCAGCAGCTTAGCAGCCGGGACAGGGACCTACGAGCAGTACTTC
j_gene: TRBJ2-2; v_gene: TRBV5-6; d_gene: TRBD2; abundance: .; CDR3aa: CASSSLALADRELFF; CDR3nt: TGTGCCAGCAGCTCCCTTGCTCTAGCGGATCGGGAGCTGTTTTTT
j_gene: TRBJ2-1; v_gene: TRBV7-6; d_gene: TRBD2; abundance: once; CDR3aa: CASSSPLAGPVQFF; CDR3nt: TGTGCCAGCAGCTCACCACTAGCGGGACCGGTCCAGTTCTTC
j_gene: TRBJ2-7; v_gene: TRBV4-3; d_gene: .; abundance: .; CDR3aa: CASSRSLESDEQYF; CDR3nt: TGCGCCAGCAGCCGCAGTCTAGAGTCGGACGAGCAGTACTTC
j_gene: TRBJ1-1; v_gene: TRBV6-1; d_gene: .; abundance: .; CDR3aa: CASSARGLTEAFF; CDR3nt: TGTGCCAGCAGTGCTCGAGGGCTCACTGAAGCTTTCTTT
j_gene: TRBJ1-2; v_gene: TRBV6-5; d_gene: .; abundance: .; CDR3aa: CASSYSGERGNYGYTF; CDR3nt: TGTGCCAGCAGTTACTCGGGGGAAAGAGGGAACTATGGCTACACCTTC
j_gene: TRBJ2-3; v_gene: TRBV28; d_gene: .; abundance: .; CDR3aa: CASTLRLGRDTQYF; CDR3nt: TGTGCCAGCACCCTTCGTTTGGGTAGAGATACGCAGTATTTT
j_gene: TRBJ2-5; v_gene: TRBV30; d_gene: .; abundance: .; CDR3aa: CAWIKRGSQETQYF; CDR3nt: TGTGCCTGGATAAAGAGGGGTAGCCAAGAGACCCAGTACTTC
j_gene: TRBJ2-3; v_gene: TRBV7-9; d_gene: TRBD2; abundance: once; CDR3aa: CASSLGGNTQYF; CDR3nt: TGTGCCAGCAGCTTGGGGGGGAATACGCAGTATTTT
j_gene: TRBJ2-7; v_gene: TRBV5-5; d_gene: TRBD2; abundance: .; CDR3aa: CASSLGGLASYEQYF; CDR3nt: TGTGCCAGCAGCTTGGGCGGACTAGCTTCCTACGAGCAGTACTTC
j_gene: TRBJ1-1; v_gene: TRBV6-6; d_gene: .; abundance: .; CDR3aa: CASSYSGGRTEAFF; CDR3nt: TGTGCCAGCAGTTACTCAGGGGGTCGTACTGAAGCTTTCTTT
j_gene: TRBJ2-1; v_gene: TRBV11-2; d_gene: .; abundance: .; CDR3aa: CASSLERVTYNEQFF; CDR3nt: TGTGCCAGCAGCTTAGAGCGGGTCACCTACAATGAGCAGTTCTTC
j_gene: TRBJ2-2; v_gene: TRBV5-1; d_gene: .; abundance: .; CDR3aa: CASSPGGPANTGELFF; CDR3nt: TGCGCCAGCAGCCCCGGCGGGCCCGCGAACACCGGGGAGCTGTTTTTT
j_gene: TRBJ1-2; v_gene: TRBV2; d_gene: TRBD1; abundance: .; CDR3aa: CASAQGANYGYTF; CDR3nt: TGTGCCAGCGCTCAGGGGGCGAACTATGGCTACACCTTC
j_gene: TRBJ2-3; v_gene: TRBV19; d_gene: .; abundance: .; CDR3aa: CASSMPGNMRRGTDTQYF; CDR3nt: TGTGCCAGTAGTATGCCAGGCAACATGAGAAGGGGCACAGATACGCAGTATTTT
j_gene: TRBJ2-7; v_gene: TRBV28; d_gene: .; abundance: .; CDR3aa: CASSSQEVAQYF; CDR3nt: TGTGCCAGCAGTTCGCAAGAAGTTGCGCAGTACTTC
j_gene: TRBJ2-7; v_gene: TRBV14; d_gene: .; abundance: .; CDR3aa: CASSQDTYEQYF; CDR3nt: TGTGCCAGCAGCCAAGATACCTACGAGCAGTACTTC
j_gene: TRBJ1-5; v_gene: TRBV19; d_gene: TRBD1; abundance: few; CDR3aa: CASSIHQGDQPQHF; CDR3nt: TGTGCCAGTAGTATACACCAGGGGGATCAGCCCCAGCATTTT
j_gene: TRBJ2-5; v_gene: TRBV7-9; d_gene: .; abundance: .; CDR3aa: CASSQPGRPQYF; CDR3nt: TGTGCCAGCAGCCAGCCGGGGCGCCCCCAGTACTTC
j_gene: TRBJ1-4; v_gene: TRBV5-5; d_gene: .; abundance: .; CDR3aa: CASSLGWRVEKLFF; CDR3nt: TGTGCCAGCAGCTTGGGTTGGCGGGTGGAAAAACTGTTTTTT
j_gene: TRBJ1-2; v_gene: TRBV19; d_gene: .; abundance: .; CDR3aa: CASRLDRSQTYGYTF; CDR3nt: TGTGCCAGTCGCCTTGACAGGTCCCAAACCTATGGCTACACCTTC
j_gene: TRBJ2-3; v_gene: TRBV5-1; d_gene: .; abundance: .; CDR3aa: CASSLGGDTQYF; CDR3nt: TGCGCCAGCAGCTTGGGGGGAGATACGCAGTATTTT
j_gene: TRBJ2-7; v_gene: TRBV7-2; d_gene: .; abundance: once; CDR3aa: CASSPTSYEQYF; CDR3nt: TGTGCCAGCAGCCCGACTAGCTACGAGCAGTACTTC
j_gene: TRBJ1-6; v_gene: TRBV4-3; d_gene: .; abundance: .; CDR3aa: CASSQGSAGQSNSPLHF; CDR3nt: TGCGCCAGCAGCCAAGGCTCTGCTGGACAGAGCAATTCACCCCTCCACTTT
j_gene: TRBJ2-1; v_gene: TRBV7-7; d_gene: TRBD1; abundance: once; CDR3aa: CASSPDRSDEQFF; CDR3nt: TGTGCTAGCAGCCCGGACAGGTCCGATGAGCAGTTCTTC